This TCR beta chain was sequenced during a study of T cell changes during pregnancy in multiple sclerosis. The table came from immunoSEQ multiplex PCR; TCRdb's copy has only in-frame clones and leaves some out. The table shows approximately 64,000 clones, with roughly 88% occurring only once. Germline lookup yields CDR1 MNHNS and CDR2 SASEGT. Unmatched junction bases numbered 4, after V lost 6 bases and J lost 3 bases. The CDR3 has 13 residues. This sequence joins TRBV6-1 and TRBJ2-7, with 8 bases identical to TRBD1. The receptor was isolated from a female donor in good health, enrolled as a control in a pregnancy study. The specimen was peripheral blood, collected in the second trimester of pregnancy. The CDR3 spells CASRTGADYEQYF. The CDR3 nucleotides read TGTGCCAGCAGGACAGGGGCCGACTACGAGCAGTACTTC.